This TCR beta chain comes out of a study of blood T cell repertoires in COVID-19. Per the original methods: Researchers report that nucleated cell counts were estimated from reference gene primer amplification. TCRdb keeps only in-frame clones here, not all; method: immunoSEQ multiplex PCR. V and J calls and clone size are those listed in that table; D and trimming were worked out from the DNA. The sample shows roughly 80,000 clones, approximately 78% of them seen only once. This CDR3 is 14 amino acids long. Germline V gene sequence: CDR1 SGHKS, CDR2 YYEKEE (reference sequence). The V gene lost 0 bases and the J gene lost 7 bases, with 10 bases spanning the gap.

The receptor comes from a human donor in a cohort sampled during active COVID-19. Material: peripheral blood. V usage is TRBV5-5 and J usage is TRBJ2-2, with D hard to call. DNA for the CDR3: TGTGCCAGCAGCTTGGTAGGCGGAAACGGGGAGCTGTTTTTT. This sequence encodes CASSLVGGNGELFF.